These 13 T cell receptor beta chains share one sample of origin, sequenced in a study of CD8 T cells in ankylosing spondylitis. TCRdb re-derived calls from the 5' RACE reads in MiXCR, one entry per CDR3 protein. This table holds under 150,000 distinct CDR3 sequences, approximately 9.9% found once. Material for sequencing was blood, either unsorted or a sorted T cell fraction (not recorded which). The source of these receptors is a male donor with ankylosing spondylitis or in good health (not recorded which).

The sample holds many counts of this clonotype. The chain employs TRBV20-1 and TRBJ2-1; possibly TRBD1 for D (6 bases). The V gene lost 6 bases and the J gene lost 6 bases, with 12 bases spanning the gap. Germline V CDR1 and CDR2: DFQATT, SNEGSKA (reference sequence). The CDR3 has 12 amino acids. The CDR3 DNA follows: TGCAGTGCCATCCCAGGGGTCAATGAGCAGTTCTTC. This translates into CSAIPGVNEQFF.

This clonotype was observed at least ten times. The rearrangement links TRBV24-1 to TRBJ2-1; no clear D. The CDR3 totals 15 residues. Per germline, CDR1 KGHDR and CDR2 SFDVKD. V gave up 5 bases and J gave up 0 bases, with 10 bases separating them. The CDR3 DNA reads as TGTGCCACCAGTGGAACGGGTAGCTCCTACAATGAGCAGTTCTTC. Translation: CATSGTGSSYNEQFF.

This clonotype showed up many times. V gene TRBV5-1 combines with J gene TRBJ2-5; D is unclear. V lost 0 bases and J lost 5, with 14 bases in between. Germline CDR1 reads SGHRS; CDR2 reads YFSETQ. The CDR3 consists of 15 residues. In nucleotides, the CDR3 is TGCGCCAGCAGCTTGGGAACGTCTGGCGCGGAGACCCAGTACTTC. It codes for CASSLGTSGAETQYF.

The sample holds many counts of this clonotype. The gene calls are TRBV20-1 and TRBJ2-1; TRBD1 or TRBD2 may be the D gene (5 bases each). The CDR3 has 15 amino acids. Germline loops: CDR1 DFQATT, CDR2 SNEGSKA (reference sequence). V was clipped by 5 bases and J by 4 bases, with 18 bases between them. The CDR3 spells CSARLRGPFYNEQFF. CDR3 in DNA: TGCAGTGCTCGCCTCCGGGGACCGTTTTACAATGAGCAGTTCTTC.

The J gene is TRBJ2-2, the V gene TRBV12-3 or TRBV12-4; D may correspond to TRBD1 or TRBD2 (7 bases each). Trimming stripped 6 bases from V and 2 bases from J, with 19 bases between. The CDR3 loop spans 17 amino acids. This CDR3 reads CASSPRGGGVNTGELFF. The CDR3 DNA reads TGTGCCAGCAGCCCCAGGGGGGGGGGCGTCAACACCGGGGAGCTGTTTTTT.

Only a few counts were recorded for this clonotype. V usage is TRBV29-1 and J usage is TRBJ2-1; D unresolved. V was trimmed by 5 bases and J by 2 bases, leaving 13 bases between them. Germline V CDR1 and CDR2: SQVTM, ANQGSEA. CDR3 length: 14 amino acids. Written as DNA, the CDR3 is TGCAGCGTTTCTCTAGGGCAAACCTACAATGAGCAGTTCTTC. Amino acids: CSVSLGQTYNEQFF.

This clonotype has a count of ten or more. V usage is TRBV7-3 and J usage is TRBJ2-7; a possible D gene is TRBD1 (5 bases). This CDR3 comprises 13 residues. Germline CDR1 and CDR2: SGHTA and FQGTGA. V lost 4 bases and J lost 8, with 15 bases in between. The CDR3 sequence is CASSWGFSSQQYF. CDR3 bases: TGTGCCAGCAGCTGGGGCTTCTCGTCCCAGCAGTACTTC.

Ten or more counts support this clonotype. For the CDR3, the DNA is TGTGCCAGCAGCGTCGTGGGGGGAATGCGGGATGAGCAGTTCTTC. Protein product: CASSVVGGMRDEQFF. The rearrangement uses TRBV9 and TRBJ2-1, with TRBD2 as a possible D gene (6 bases). Germline V CDR1 and CDR2: SGDLS, YYNGEE. This CDR3 comprises 15 residues. Trimming cost V 2 bases and J 8 bases, with 17 bases left between them.

This clonotype has at least ten counts. The chain uses TRBV7-2 and TRBJ2-1, with TRBD1 matching over 7 bases. The CDR3 extends over 15 amino acids. The junction had 5 bases not matched to a gene; V was cut back by 2 bases and J by 4 bases. Per the germline V gene, CDR1 is SGHTA and CDR2 is FQGNSA. In nucleotides, the CDR3 is TGTGCCAGCAGCTTAATGACAGGGTGGTACAATGAGCAGTTCTTC. It codes for CASSLMTGWYNEQFF. Full variable domain (missing parts from reference TRBV7-2 and TRBJ2-1): GAGVSQSPSNKVTEKGKDVELRCDPISGHTALYWYRQSLGQGLEFLIYFQGNSAPDKSGLPSDRFSAERTGGSVSTLTIQRTQQEDSAVYLCASSLMTGWYNEQFFGPGTRLTVL.

This clonotype appeared many times. This chain joins TRBV5-1 and TRBJ2-2, with D unresolved. Germline CDR1 is SGHRS and CDR2 is YFSETQ. V was clipped by 3 bases and J by 1 base, with 10 bases between them. This CDR3 is 15 amino acids long. The DNA for the CDR3 is TGCGCCAGCAGCTGGACGGAACAGAACACCGGGGAGCTGTTTTTT. Translated, it gives CASSWTEQNTGELFF.

This clonotype has a count of ten or more. The rearrangement joins TRBV7-2 to TRBJ2-2; D gene ambiguous. Germline lookup yields CDR1 SGHTA and CDR2 FQGNSA. V lost 5 bases and J 6 bases, leaving 4 bases between the germline ends. The CDR3 totals 11 residues. The CDR3 coding sequence is TGTGCCAGCAGCCCTTCCGGGGAGCTGTTTTTT. It is translated as CASSPSGELFF.

This clonotype has only a few counts. The V gene is TRBV5-1, the J gene TRBJ2-7; 13 nucleotides line up with TRBD2. The CDR3 has 19 amino acids. Looked up from germline, CDR1 is SGHRS and CDR2 is YFSETQ. J lost 1 base, V lost 2 bases, and 12 bases had no gene match. The CDR3 protein is CASSFGGGLAGVSSYEQYF. The CDR3, as DNA: TGCGCCAGCAGCTTCGGAGGCGGACTAGCGGGAGTAAGTTCCTACGAGCAGTACTTC.

In its sample, this clonotype was seen many times. The V and J genes are TRBV6-5 and TRBJ2-3, with no clear D. The CDR3 extends over 14 amino acids. From germline, CDR1 is MNHEY and CDR2 SVGAGI. V was trimmed by 0 bases and J by 3 bases, leaving 7 bases between them. In nucleotides, the CDR3 is TGTGCCAGCAGTTACTCGGGCGAAACAGATACGCAGTATTTT. Translating gives CASSYSGETDTQYF.